The TCR beta chain under discussion was sequenced for a study of blood T cell repertoires in COVID-19. Study details: Sample material is recorded as cDNA or gDNA derived from T cells, B-cell-depleted T cells, or PBMCs.

CDR3 length: 13 amino acids. The trim removed 5 bases at V and 7 bases at J, leaving 5 bases unmatched. Germline lookup yields CDR1 SGHDT and CDR2 YYEEEE. Participants had their cohort set by participant-reported clinical history. Original data processing: Reference gene primer amplification gave nucleated cell count estimates. Assay used: immunoSEQ multiplex PCR; TCRdb lists only in-frame clones, some missing. For V, J and clone size, that table is used; D and trimming come from the DNA. Seen here are around 400,000 clones, under 90% observed once, and the top ten hold around 1.7%. The chain combines TRBV5-6 with TRBJ2-7; the match to TRBD1 covers 11 bases. The source material was PBMCs or T cells enriched from blood (not recorded which). This clonotype originated in a young woman who had recovered from COVID-19. The DNA for the CDR3 is TGTGCCAGCAGAGGGACAGGGGGTGGAGAGCAGTACTTC. Translation: CASRGTGGGEQYF.